Presented here are 29 T cell receptor beta chains from one specimen sequenced in a study of blood T cell repertoires in COVID-19. Profiling relied on immunoSEQ multiplex PCR, and the TCRdb table lists in-frame clones only, not all of them. Seen here are around 150,000 clones, about 90% observed once, and the top ten hold 4.8%. Source material: peripheral blood. The receptors were sampled from a man under 40 with COVID-19, enrolled during active disease.

The genes are TRBV27 and TRBJ2-1, with TRBD2 matching over 7 bases. The germline V gene has CDR1 MNHEY and CDR2 SMNVEV (reference sequence). This CDR3 is 17 amino acids long. J gave up 6 bases and V 0 bases, and 11 bases lay outside the gene matches. The CDR3 is CASSLSSGLGLLNEQFF. In DNA, the CDR3 is TGTGCCAGCAGTTTATCTAGCGGGTTGGGGCTACTCAATGAGCAGTTCTTC.

The chain employs TRBV28 and TRBJ1-1; D remains unclear. CDR1 MDHEN and CDR2 SYDVKM come from the germline V gene. The V and J ends lost 6 bases and 6 bases respectively, with 11 bases between them. This CDR3 region has 12 residues. CDR3: CASSLDTSEAFF. DNA for the CDR3: TGTGCCAGCAGCCTTGACACATCTGAAGCTTTCTTT.

The chain couples TRBV6-2 or TRBV6-3 to TRBJ2-1; tentative D call: TRBD1 (5 bases). Germline-derived CDR1 and CDR2 are MNHEY and SVGEGT. V lost 4 bases to trimming and J lost 0 bases, with 13 bases between them. The CDR3 is 16 amino acids. Written as DNA, the CDR3 is TGTGCCAGCAGTTGGGGCCTACAGAGCTCCTACAATGAGCAGTTCTTC. It yields the protein CASSWGLQSSYNEQFF.

Only one count was recorded for this clone. The rearrangement joins TRBV5-5 to TRBJ2-7, with D tentatively TRBD2 (5 bases). Trimming shortened V by 0 bases and J by 6 bases, and 19 bases separated the two germline ends. CDR1 and CDR2 (germline): SGHKS, YYEKEE (reference sequence). The CDR3 spans 16 residues. The CDR3 DNA reads as TGTGCCAGCAGCTTGGGAGCTAGCCCCCTCTGGGGCGAGCAGTACTTC. Amino acids: CASSLGASPLWGEQYF.

This sequence joins TRBV4-3 and TRBJ1-1; D remains unclear. Germline V lookup: CDR1 LGHNA, CDR2 YSLEER. V was trimmed by 3 bases and J by 3 bases, leaving 20 bases between them. The CDR3 spans 17 residues. CDR3: CASSHSLEVMYYTEAFF. CDR3 sequence (DNA): TGCGCCAGCAGCCACTCTTTAGAGGTAATGTACTACACTGAAGCTTTCTTT.

The chain is built from TRBV30 and TRBJ2-2; a weak D match, TRBD1 (5 bases). V was trimmed by 2 bases and J by 1 base, leaving 17 bases between them. The CDR3 length is 17 residues. From germline, CDR1 is GTSNPN and CDR2 SVGIG (reference sequence). In DNA, the CDR3 is TGTGCCTGGAGTCCCATCCCCGGCAGGGAGAACACCGGGGAGCTGTTTTTT. Residues: CAWSPIPGRENTGELFF.

The gene calls are TRBV11-2 and TRBJ2-1, with a tentative D call TRBD2 (5 bases). Germline values: CDR1 SGHAT, CDR2 FQNNGV. V was shortened by 1 base and J by 7 bases, with 17 bases between the two germline ends. The CDR3 totals 16 residues. The CDR3 region has the DNA TGTGCCAGCAGCTTAGTCGACTATTCCCTGTGGAATGAGCAGTTCTTC. As protein: CASSLVDYSLWNEQFF.

The V and J genes are TRBV30 and TRBJ1-2; 8 bases are a match to TRBD1. Germline CDR1 is GTSNPN and CDR2 is SVGIG (reference sequence). The V and J ends lost 4 bases and 7 bases, in that order; junction bases with no gene match: 2. This CDR3 is 11 amino acids long. In nucleotides, the CDR3 is TGTGCCTGGAAGGGGACAGGTGGCTACACCTTC. Amino acid sequence: CAWKGTGGYTF.

This rearrangement joins TRBV6-5 to TRBJ1-2, with 8 nucleotides matching TRBD1. Germline CDR1 is MNHEY and CDR2 is SVGAGI. With 7 bases clipped from V and 0 bases from J, the junction kept 7 bases outside the gene matches. This CDR3 is built from 15 residues. CDR3 residues: CASNQLQGANYGYTF. In DNA, the CDR3 is TGTGCCAGCAACCAATTACAGGGGGCTAACTATGGCTACACCTTC.

The J gene is TRBJ1-5, the V gene TRBV19, with D unclear. V lost 0 bases and J 1 base, leaving 4 bases between the germline ends. Germline CDR1 reads LNHDA; CDR2 reads SQIVND (reference sequence). This CDR3 is 14 amino acids long. The CDR3 loop reads CASSIEQSNQPQHF. In DNA form, the CDR3 reads TGTGCCAGTAGTATAGAACAGAGCAATCAGCCCCAGCATTTT.

This chain links TRBV10-3 with TRBJ1-2, with 7 bases fitting TRBD1. CDR3 length equals 14 residues. Germline assignment: CDR1 ENHRY and CDR2 SYGVKD. With 10 bases clipped from V and 5 bases from J, the junction kept 13 bases outside the gene matches. The CDR3 DNA sequence: TGTGCCACGCAAAAAAGGGACAGACTTTATGGCTACACCTTC. It is translated as CATQKRDRLYGYTF.

The J gene is TRBJ2-7, the V gene TRBV27; tentative D call: TRBD1 (6 bases). Germline CDR1 is MNHEY and CDR2 is SMNVEV (reference sequence). CDR3 length: 15 residues. The germline V and J ends were trimmed by 0 bases and 2 bases, with 11 bases remaining between them. The CDR3 loop reads CASSLSDSRTYEQYF. DNA of the CDR3: TGTGCCAGCAGTTTATCGGACAGCCGGACCTACGAGCAGTACTTC.

This chain joins TRBV11-2 and TRBJ2-2; weak D call: TRBD2 (5 bases). V gave up 3 bases and J gave up 5 bases, with 10 bases separating them. The CDR3 length is 14 residues. Looked up from germline, CDR1 is SGHAT and CDR2 is FQNNGV. The CDR3 is CASSLTGWTGELFF. CDR3 coding DNA: TGTGCCAGCAGCTTGACGGGATGGACCGGGGAGCTGTTTTTT. The complete variable domain, with remaining parts taken from reference TRBV11-2 and TRBJ2-2, reads EAGVAQSPRYKIIEKRQSVAFWCNPISGHATLYWYQQILGQGPKLLIQFQNNGVVDDSQLPKDRFSAERLKGVDSTLKIQPAKLEDSAVYLCASSLTGWTGELFFGEGSRLTVL.

The J gene is TRBJ1-2, the V gene TRBV12-3 or TRBV12-4, with a possible D match to TRBD1 (5 bases). Trimming pared 6 bases from V and 9 bases from J, leaving 14 bases between. CDR3 length: 12 amino acids. The CDR3 region has the DNA TGTGCCAGCAGCCGTCAGGGCTTTAGCTACACCTTC. Its protein is CASSRQGFSYTF.

This clone was counted at least ten times. This rearrangement joins TRBV27 to TRBJ1-4; 8 nucleotides agree with TRBD1. The ends lost 4 bases at V and 0 bases at J; junction bases unmatched: 1. The CDR3 has 15 amino acids. Germline CDR1 is MNHEY and CDR2 is SMNVEV (reference sequence). DNA for the CDR3: TGTGCCAGCAGTTCGGGACAGGCAACTAATGAAAAACTGTTTTTT. Protein product: CASSSGQATNEKLFF.

The V gene is TRBV2, the J gene TRBJ1-1, with 9 bases that match TRBD1. The CDR3 runs to 12 residues. CDR1 is SNHLY, CDR2 FYNNEI, per germline. V shed 4 bases, J shed 10 bases, and the junction held 4 bases outside the gene matches. As DNA, the CDR3 is TGTGCCAGCAGTGGAGACAGGGGGTTAGCTTTCTTT. It codes for CASSGDRGLAFF. The full variable domain, completed using reference TRBV2 and TRBJ1-1, is EPEVTQTPSHQVTQMGQEVILRCVPISNHLYFYWYRQILGQKVEFLVSFYNNEISEKSEIFDDQFSVERPDGSNFTLKIRSTKLEDSAMYFCASSGDRGLAFFGQGTRLTVV.

This CDR3 is CASSYSGTAVEAFF. CDR3 sequence (DNA): TGTGCCAGCAGTTACTCTGGGACAGCGGTTGAAGCTTTCTTT. V is TRBV6-5 and J is TRBJ1-1; 7 bases agree with TRBD1. Germline-derived CDR1 and CDR2 are MNHEY and SVGAGI. V dropped 0 bases and J dropped 7; count of bases not matched to a gene: 5. The CDR3 has 14 amino acids.

The rearrangement joins TRBV28 to TRBJ2-7; TRBD2 aligns across 10 bases. Germline-derived CDR1 and CDR2 are MDHEN and SYDVKM. The CDR3 contains 14 residues. V lost 7 bases to trimming and J lost 1 base; unmatched junction nucleotides: 4. CDR3 bases: TGTGCCAGCACCTTAGCGGGAGGTTCCTACGAGCAGTACTTC. Translating it yields CASTLAGGSYEQYF. The full variable domain, rest sourced from reference TRBV28 and TRBJ2-7, is DVKVTQSSRYLVKRTGEKVFLECVQDMDHENMFWYRQDPGLGLRLIYFSYDVKMKEKGDIPEGYSVSREKKERFSLILESASTNQTSMYLCASTLAGGSYEQYFGPGTRLTVT.

The chain employs TRBV28 and TRBJ1-2; 7 nucleotides agree with TRBD1. This CDR3 region has 12 residues. Germline assignment: CDR1 MDHEN and CDR2 SYDVKM. The ends lost 5 bases at V and 4 bases at J; junction bases unmatched: 1. CDR3 residues: CASSPGGYGYTF. The CDR3 region has the DNA TGTGCCAGCAGTCCAGGGGGCTATGGCTACACCTTC.

This clone has only one observation. The CDR3 DNA reads as TGTGCCAGCGGACGTAGCGGATTGAACACCGGGGAGCTGTTTTTT. Amino acids: CASGRSGLNTGELFF. The chain carries TRBV3-1 (or the pseudogene TRBV3-2) and TRBJ2-2; TRBD2 is a possible D gene (6 bases). Deletions cut 8 bases from V and 1 base from J, with 14 bases between. Looked up from germline, CDR1 is LGHDT and CDR2 is YNNKEL (reference sequence). This CDR3 contains 15 residues.

This clone appeared once. The rearrangement joins TRBV12-3 or TRBV12-4 to TRBJ1-1; D is unresolved. This CDR3 contains 13 residues. V dropped 6 bases and J dropped 5 bases, with 13 bases sitting between them. CDR3 loop: CASRETPRTEAFF. The CDR3 region has the DNA TGTGCCAGCAGGGAGACTCCGAGAACTGAAGCTTTCTTT.

The rearrangement links TRBV7-2 to TRBJ1-1, with TRBD1 as a possible D gene (5 bases). Looked up from germline, CDR1 is SGHTA and CDR2 is FQGNSA. Trimming shortened V by 0 bases and J by 3 bases, and 14 bases separated the two germline ends. The CDR3 loop spans 16 amino acids. CDR3 sequence: CASSLAKGLGDTEAFF. DNA for the CDR3: TGTGCCAGCAGCTTAGCGAAAGGGTTAGGGGACACTGAAGCTTTCTTT.

The chain is built from TRBV10-3 and TRBJ1-6, with 8 bases that match TRBD1. Germline CDR1 is ENHRY and CDR2 is SYGVKD. The CDR3 contains 13 residues. V shed 10 bases, J shed 10 bases, and the junction held 9 bases outside the gene matches. This CDR3 reads CATKQGADSPLHF. CDR3 nucleotides: TGTGCCACCAAGCAGGGGGCCGACTCACCCCTCCACTTT.

The chain uses TRBV10-3 and TRBJ1-5; D gene ambiguous. The CDR3 covers 15 residues. V was cut by 3 bases and J by 3 bases, with 12 bases left in between. Looked up from germline, CDR1 is ENHRY and CDR2 is SYGVKD. In DNA form, the CDR3 reads TGTGCCATCAGTGATTGGGAGGGATCCAATCAGCCCCAGCATTTT. This sequence encodes CAISDWEGSNQPQHF.

The chain has TRBV14 and TRBJ2-7, with 12 bases lining up with TRBD2. This CDR3 is 17 amino acids long. The V and J ends lost 0 bases and 7 bases, in that order; junction bases with no gene match: 10. The germline gives CDR1 SGHDN, CDR2 FVKESK. CDR3: CASSQDRLLAGGGEQYF. In DNA form, the CDR3 reads TGTGCCAGCAGCCAAGATCGCCTACTAGCGGGAGGAGGGGAGCAGTACTTC.

This chain connects TRBV7-9 to TRBJ1-1; TRBD1 is a possible D gene (5 bases). Looked up from germline, CDR1 is SEHNR and CDR2 is FQNEAQ (reference sequence). The CDR3 runs to 14 residues. The ends were cut back, 1 base at V and 4 bases at J, with 10 bases in the middle. CDR3 sequence (DNA): TGTGCCAGCAGCTTAGGTGCGGGACTCACTGAAGCTTTCTTT. It codes for CASSLGAGLTEAFF.

The chain couples TRBV5-1 to TRBJ1-3; D is unclear. Trimming took 2 bases from V and 2 from J, leaving 8 bases between them. The CDR3 length is 14 residues. Germline values: CDR1 SGHRS, CDR2 YFSETQ. The DNA of the CDR3 is TGCGCCAGCAGCTTCGGGGATGCTGGAAACACCATATATTTT. Encoded protein: CASSFGDAGNTIYF.

The chain recombines TRBV6-5 with TRBJ1-4, with 8 bases matching TRBD1. V shed 4 bases and J 4 bases; nucleotides not matched to a gene: 5. The CDR3 spans 15 residues. Germline assignment: CDR1 MNHEY and CDR2 SVGAGI. The CDR3 DNA reads TGTGCCAGCAGTTTCACGACAGGGGTTAATGAAAAACTGTTTTTT. Protein sequence: CASSFTTGVNEKLFF.

This clone was counted once. The chain is built from TRBV27 and TRBJ2-7, with D perhaps TRBD1 (6 bases). In germline, CDR1 is MNHEY, CDR2 SMNVEV (reference sequence). There are 15 residues in the CDR3. The V and J ends lost 5 bases and 6 bases respectively, with 20 bases between them. DNA for the CDR3: TGTGCCAGCAGTCCCCTGACAGGTCTTTCGCTCGAGCAGTACTTC. Translated: CASSPLTGLSLEQYF.